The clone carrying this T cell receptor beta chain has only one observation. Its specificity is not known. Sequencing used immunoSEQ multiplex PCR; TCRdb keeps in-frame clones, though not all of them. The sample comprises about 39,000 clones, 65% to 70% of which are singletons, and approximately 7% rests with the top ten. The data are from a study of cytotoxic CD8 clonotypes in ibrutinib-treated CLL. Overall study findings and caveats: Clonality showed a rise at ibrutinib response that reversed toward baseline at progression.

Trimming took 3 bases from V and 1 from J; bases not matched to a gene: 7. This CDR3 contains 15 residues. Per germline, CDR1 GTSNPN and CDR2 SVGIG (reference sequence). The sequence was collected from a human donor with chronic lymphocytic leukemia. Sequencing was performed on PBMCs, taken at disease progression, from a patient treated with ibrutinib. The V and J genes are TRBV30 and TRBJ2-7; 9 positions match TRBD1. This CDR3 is CAWRNRDRVSYEQYF. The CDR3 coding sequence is TGTGCCTGGAGAAACCGGGACAGGGTGTCCTACGAGCAGTACTTC.